These 20 T cell receptor beta chains share one sample of origin, sequenced in a study of OX40 agonist ivuxolimab in advanced cancers. Here immunoSEQ multiplex PCR was the method, and the copy in TCRdb shows in-frame clones only, minus some. The sample lists 15,000 to 20,000 clones, around 88% occurring once. Here the sequenced sample was CD4+ or CD8+ T cells sorted from blood, taken in a trial of the OX40 agonist ivuxolimab. These receptors all stem from an adult with an advanced solid tumor such as melanoma, head and neck, liver or kidney cancer.

The CDR3 protein is CASSQGLAGVWETQYF. Written as DNA, the CDR3 is TGCGCCAGCAGCCAAGGGCTAGCGGGAGTATGGGAGACCCAGTACTTC. V gene TRBV4-1 combines with J gene TRBJ2-5, with 10 nucleotides matching TRBD2. The CDR3 consists of 16 residues. Trimming cost V 1 base and J 5 bases; bases outside gene matches: 7. CDR1 and CDR2 (germline): MGHRA, YSYEKL.

This sequence joins TRBV20-1 and TRBJ1-1; D is unresolved. With 2 bases removed from V and 0 bases from J, the gap between germline ends came to 1 base. Germline V lookup: CDR1 DFQATT, CDR2 SNEGSKA (reference sequence). There are 11 residues in the CDR3. The CDR3 DNA sequence: TGCAGTGCTAGAATGAACACTGAAGCTTTCTTT. Translating gives CSARMNTEAFF.

The rearrangement uses TRBV7-8 and TRBJ2-3; 11 bases line up with TRBD2. This CDR3 comprises 13 residues. The germline gives CDR1 SGHVS, CDR2 FQNEAQ. The V gene end was trimmed by 5 bases and the J gene end by 8 bases; junction bases not matched to a gene: 3. The CDR3 nucleotides are TGTGCCAGCAGCCCTGGGACTAGCGGTACGCAGTATTTT. It codes for CASSPGTSGTQYF.

The J gene is TRBJ2-2, the V gene TRBV6-1; 8 positions match TRBD2. Germline-derived CDR1 and CDR2 are MNHNS and SASEGT. V shed 8 bases, J shed 4 bases, and the junction held 3 bases outside the gene matches. The CDR3 has 13 amino acids. CDR3 sequence: CASERETTGELFF. The CDR3 coding sequence is TGTGCCAGCGAGCGGGAGACCACCGGGGAGCTGTTTTTT.

The CDR3 reads CASSPGGTSTDTQYF. The DNA for the CDR3 is TGTGCCAGCTCACCAGGGGGGACTAGCACAGATACGCAGTATTTT. The V call is TRBV18, the J call TRBJ2-3; a possible D gene is TRBD2 (6 bases). The CDR3 contains 15 residues. Trimming removed 2 bases from V and 0 bases from J, with 9 bases in between. The germline V gene has CDR1 KGHSH and CDR2 LQKENI.

V gene TRBV5-1 combines with J gene TRBJ2-2; D not resolved. Per the germline V gene, CDR1 is SGHRS and CDR2 is YFSETQ. This CDR3 is built from 15 residues. V lost 2 bases and J lost 1, with 9 bases in between. CDR3 protein: CASSFVSGNTGELFF. The CDR3 DNA reads TGCGCCAGCAGCTTTGTCTCCGGGAACACCGGGGAGCTGTTTTTT.

This clone was counted a single time. The chain carries TRBV20-1 and TRBJ2-7; a weak D match, TRBD2 (5 bases). Trimming left V 6 bases short and J 7 bases short, with 10 bases between. The CDR3 contains 10 residues. Germline CDR1 DFQATT, CDR2 SNEGSKA (reference sequence). As DNA, the CDR3 is TGCAGTGCCGCCCAGCGGGAGCAGTACTTC. This sequence encodes CSAAQREQYF.

This chain links TRBV10-3 with TRBJ2-5; 13 nucleotides align to TRBD2. J was trimmed by 1 base and V by 4 bases; bases with no gene match: 6. CDR1 is ENHRY and CDR2 is SYGVKD in the germline V gene. The CDR3 length is 17 residues. The CDR3 nucleotides read TGTGCCATCAGTGGGACTAGCGGGAGTTGGGGCCAAGAGACCCAGTACTTC. This translates into CAISGTSGSWGQETQYF.

The chain uses TRBV28 and TRBJ1-2; possible D gene TRBD1, 5 bases. CDR3 length: 13 residues. The V and J ends lost 6 bases and 4 bases respectively, with 12 bases between them. Germline values: CDR1 MDHEN, CDR2 SYDVKM. The CDR3 sequence is CASRSGGGYGYTF. DNA for the CDR3: TGTGCCAGCAGAAGCGGCGGGGGCTATGGCTACACCTTC.

The chain links TRBV5-6 to TRBJ2-5; 8 nucleotides align to TRBD1. The V and J ends lost 4 bases and 5 bases, in that order; junction bases with no gene match: 7. CDR3 length: 14 amino acids. Germline loops: CDR1 SGHDT, CDR2 YYEEEE. Here the CDR3 reads CASSGTGLGETQYF. The CDR3 DNA sequence: TGTGCCAGCAGCGGGACAGGTCTAGGGGAGACCCAGTACTTC.

This chain joins TRBV11-2 and TRBJ2-1, with TRBD2 matching over 8 bases. Germline V CDR1 and CDR2: SGHAT, FQNNGV. Trimming took 4 bases from V and 9 from J; bases not matched to a gene: 5. CDR3 size: 13 residues. This CDR3 is CASSSGGAGEQFF. For the CDR3, the DNA is TGTGCCAGCAGCTCCGGGGGGGCGGGTGAGCAGTTCTTC.

The V gene is TRBV29-1, the J gene TRBJ2-3; tentative D call: TRBD2 (6 bases). Trimming took 4 bases from V and 3 from J, leaving 17 bases between them. Germline V gene lookup returns CDR1 SQVTM and CDR2 ANQGSEA. The CDR3 sequence is 15 residues long. The CDR3 DNA reads TGCAGCGTTGCTGTGGCGCCCGGAGGGACAGATACGCAGTATTTT. Its protein is CSVAVAPGGTDTQYF.

The chain uses TRBV19 and TRBJ2-7; perhaps D is TRBD1 or TRBD2 (5 bases each). CDR1 is LNHDA and CDR2 is SQIVND in the germline V gene (reference sequence). The CDR3 has 15 amino acids. V shed 4 bases and J shed 4 bases, with 17 bases lying between them. The CDR3 region is CASSNPGRFPYEQYF. The DNA for the CDR3 is TGTGCCAGTAGTAACCCGGGACGGTTCCCTTACGAGCAGTACTTC. The full variable domain, with the rest looked up from reference TRBV19 and TRBJ2-7, is DGGITQSPKYLFRKEGQNVTLSCEQNLNHDAMYWYRQDPGQGLRLIYYSQIVNDFQKGDIAEGYSVSREKKESFPLTVTSAQKNPTAFYLCASSNPGRFPYEQYFGPGTRLTVT.

This clone was picked up one time. The chain recombines TRBV9 with TRBJ2-5; unclear D gene. The CDR3 is 11 amino acids. Germline V gene lookup returns CDR1 SGDLS and CDR2 YYNGEE. V was shortened by 7 bases and J by 5 bases, with 9 bases between the two germline ends. CDR3 bases: TGTGCCAGCGGAAACCGGGAGACCCAGTACTTC. Protein product: CASGNRETQYF.

The CDR3 reads CASSHGQGLRSPLHF. In DNA form, the CDR3 reads TGTGCCAGCAGCCATGGACAGGGTCTCCGGTCACCCCTCCACTTT. The genes are TRBV14 and TRBJ1-6, with TRBD1 identical over 8 bases. Trimming at V came to 3 bases and at J to 10 bases, leaving 8 bases not matched to a gene. CDR1 SGHDN and CDR2 FVKESK come from the germline V gene. The CDR3 consists of 15 residues.

This chain joins TRBV6-4 and TRBJ2-3, with D unresolved. CDR1 is MRHNA, CDR2 SNTAGT, per germline. The CDR3 extends over 13 amino acids. Trimming shortened V by 8 bases and J by 6 bases, and 15 bases separated the two germline ends. The CDR3 DNA reads TGTGCCAGCGGCCTAGGACCCGGGGATACGCAGTATTTT. It is translated as CASGLGPGDTQYF.

The CDR3, as DNA: TGTGCCAGTATCGGGACAGCCTACAATGAGCAGTTCTTC. As protein: CASIGTAYNEQFF. The V gene is TRBV28, the J gene TRBJ2-1, with 7 bases fitting TRBD1. Germline V gene data show CDR1 as MDHEN and CDR2 as SYDVKM. The length of the CDR3 is 13 residues. Losses at the gene ends were 9 bases for V and 2 bases for J; bases not matched to a gene: 4.

The chain carries TRBV4-1 and TRBJ2-5; 13 bases agree with TRBD2. V trimming: 2 bases; J trimming: 5 bases; junction bases outside the gene matches: 5. Germline V gene lookup returns CDR1 MGHRA and CDR2 YSYEKL. This CDR3 spans 16 amino acids. DNA for the CDR3: TGCGCCAGCAGCCAAAGGACTAGCGGGAGTTGGGAGACCCAGTACTTC. Translation: CASSQRTSGSWETQYF.

The gene calls are TRBV6-5 and TRBJ1-1, with D hard to call. This CDR3 region has 14 residues. Per germline, CDR1 MNHEY and CDR2 SVGAGI. V gave up 5 bases and J gave up 5 bases, with 15 bases separating them. CDR3 sequence reads: CASSPRGRETEAFF. The CDR3 nucleotides are TGTGCCAGCAGTCCCAGAGGGAGAGAGACTGAAGCTTTCTTT.

The V call is TRBV11-1, the J call TRBJ2-3; 10 nucleotides agree with TRBD2. The CDR3 is 19 amino acids. J lost 3 bases, V lost 5 bases, and 17 bases had no gene match. CDR1 is SGHAT, CDR2 FQDESV, per germline (reference sequence). The CDR3 DNA sequence: TGTGCCAGCAGCCGCGGGACAGACCGGACTAGCGGAGGGACAGATACGCAGTATTTT. Amino acids: CASSRGTDRTSGGTDTQYF.